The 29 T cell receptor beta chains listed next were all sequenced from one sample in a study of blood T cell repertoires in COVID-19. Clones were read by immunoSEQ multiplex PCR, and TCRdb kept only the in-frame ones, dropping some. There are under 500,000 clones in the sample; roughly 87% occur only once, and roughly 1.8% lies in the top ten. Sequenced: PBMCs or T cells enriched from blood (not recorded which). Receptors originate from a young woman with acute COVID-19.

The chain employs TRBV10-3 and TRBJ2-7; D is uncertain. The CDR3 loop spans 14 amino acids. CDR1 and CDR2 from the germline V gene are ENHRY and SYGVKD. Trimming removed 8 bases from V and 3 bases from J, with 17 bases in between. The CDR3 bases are TGTGCCATCTCCCCCTTTGGTCTGAGCTACGAGCAGTACTTC. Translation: CAISPFGLSYEQYF.

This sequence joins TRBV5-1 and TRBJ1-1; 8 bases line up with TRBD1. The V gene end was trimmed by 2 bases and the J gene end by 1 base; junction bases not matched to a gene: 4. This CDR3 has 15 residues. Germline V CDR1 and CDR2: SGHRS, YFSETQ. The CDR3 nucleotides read TGCGCCAGCAGCTTCAGACAGGGGAGGAACACTGAAGCTTTCTTT. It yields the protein CASSFRQGRNTEAFF.

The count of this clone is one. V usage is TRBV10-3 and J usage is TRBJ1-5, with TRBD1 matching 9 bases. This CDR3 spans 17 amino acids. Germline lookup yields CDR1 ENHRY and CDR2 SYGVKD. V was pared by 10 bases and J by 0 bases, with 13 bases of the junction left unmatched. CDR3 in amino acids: CATLGQGNPYSNQPQHF. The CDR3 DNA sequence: TGTGCCACCTTGGGACAGGGAAACCCTTATAGCAATCAGCCCCAGCATTTT.

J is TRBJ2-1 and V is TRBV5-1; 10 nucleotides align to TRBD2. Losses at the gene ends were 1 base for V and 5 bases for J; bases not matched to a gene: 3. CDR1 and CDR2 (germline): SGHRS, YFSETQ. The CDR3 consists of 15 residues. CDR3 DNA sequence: TGCGCCAGCAGCTTGATTACTAGCGGGGACAATGAGCAGTTCTTC. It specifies CASSLITSGDNEQFF. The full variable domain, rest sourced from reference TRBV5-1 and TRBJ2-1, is KAGVTQTPRYLIKTRGQQVTLSCSPISGHRSVSWYQQTPGQGLQFLFEYFSETQRNKGNFPGRFSGRQFSNSRSEMNVSTLELGDSALYLCASSLITSGDNEQFFGPGTRLTVL.

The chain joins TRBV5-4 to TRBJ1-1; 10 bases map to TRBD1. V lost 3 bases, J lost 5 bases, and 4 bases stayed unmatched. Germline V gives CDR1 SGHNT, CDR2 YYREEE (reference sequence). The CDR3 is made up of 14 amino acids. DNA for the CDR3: TGTGCCAGCAGCTCGACAGGGGGCGAGACTGAAGCTTTCTTT. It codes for CASSSTGGETEAFF.

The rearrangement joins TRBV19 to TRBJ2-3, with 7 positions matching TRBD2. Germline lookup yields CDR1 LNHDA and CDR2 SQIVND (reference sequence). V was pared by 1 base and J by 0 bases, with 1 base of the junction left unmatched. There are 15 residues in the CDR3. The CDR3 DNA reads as TGTGCCAGTAGTATAGGTAGCGGGAGCACAGATACGCAGTATTTT. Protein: CASSIGSGSTDTQYF.

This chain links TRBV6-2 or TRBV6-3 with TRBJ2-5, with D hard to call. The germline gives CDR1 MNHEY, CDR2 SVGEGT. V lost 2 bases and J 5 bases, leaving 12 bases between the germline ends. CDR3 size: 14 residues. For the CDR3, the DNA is TGTGCCAGCAGTTACGAGTCCCGGCGGGAGACCCAGTACTTC. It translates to CASSYESRRETQYF.

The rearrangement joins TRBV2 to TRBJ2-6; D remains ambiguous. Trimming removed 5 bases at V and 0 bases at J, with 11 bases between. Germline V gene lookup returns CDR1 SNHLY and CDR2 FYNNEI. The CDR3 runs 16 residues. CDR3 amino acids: CASSSPISSGANVLTF. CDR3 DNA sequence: TGTGCCAGCAGTTCACCTATAAGCTCTGGGGCCAACGTCCTGACTTTC.

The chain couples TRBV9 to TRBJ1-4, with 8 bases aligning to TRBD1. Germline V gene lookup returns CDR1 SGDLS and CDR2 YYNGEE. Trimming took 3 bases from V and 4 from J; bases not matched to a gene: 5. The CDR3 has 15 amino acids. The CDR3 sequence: CASSATGEGNEKLFF. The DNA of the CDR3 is TGTGCCAGCAGCGCGACAGGGGAGGGTAATGAAAAACTGTTTTTT.

The CDR3: CASAKATTSGRDEQFF. In DNA, the CDR3 is TGTGCCAGCGCAAAGGCCACGACTAGCGGGAGGGATGAGCAGTTCTTC. The chain recombines TRBV19 with TRBJ2-1; 14 bases map to TRBD2. The CDR3 loop spans 16 amino acids. Trimming took 9 bases from V and 8 from J; bases not matched to a gene: 12. Germline loops: CDR1 LNHDA, CDR2 SQIVND (reference sequence).

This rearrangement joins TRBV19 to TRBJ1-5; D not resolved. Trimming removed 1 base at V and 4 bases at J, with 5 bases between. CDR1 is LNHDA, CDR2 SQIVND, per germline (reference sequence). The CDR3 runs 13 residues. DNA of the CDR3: TGTGCCAGTAGTATAGCCCCAAATCAGCCCCAGCATTTT. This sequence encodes CASSIAPNQPQHF.

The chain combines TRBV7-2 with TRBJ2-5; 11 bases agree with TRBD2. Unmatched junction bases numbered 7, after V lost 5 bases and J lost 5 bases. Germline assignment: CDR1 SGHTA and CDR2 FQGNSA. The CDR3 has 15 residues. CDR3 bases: TGTGCCAGCAGCCCTACTAGCGGGAGTTGGGAGACCCAGTACTTC. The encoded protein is CASSPTSGSWETQYF.

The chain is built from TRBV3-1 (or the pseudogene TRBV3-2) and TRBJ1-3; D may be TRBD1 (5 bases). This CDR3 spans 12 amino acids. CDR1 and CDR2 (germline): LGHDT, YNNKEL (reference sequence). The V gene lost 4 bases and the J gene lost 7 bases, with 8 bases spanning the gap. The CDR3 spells CASSLDINTIYF. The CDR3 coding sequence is TGTGCCAGCAGCCTGGACATCAACACCATATATTTT.

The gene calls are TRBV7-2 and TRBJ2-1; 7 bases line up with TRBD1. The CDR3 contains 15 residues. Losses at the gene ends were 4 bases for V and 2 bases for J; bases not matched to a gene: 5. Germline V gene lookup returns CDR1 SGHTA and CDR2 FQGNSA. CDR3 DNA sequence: TGTGCCAGCAGCTGGGACAGTTCTACCTACAATGAGCAGTTCTTC. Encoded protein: CASSWDSSTYNEQFF.

The CDR3 loop reads CASSLQAEAFF. The CDR3 nucleotides read TGTGCCAGCAGCTTACAGGCTGAAGCTTTCTTT. The genes are TRBV7-9 and TRBJ1-1; D gene uncertain. V was trimmed by 2 bases and J by 6 bases, leaving 4 bases between them. The length of the CDR3 is 11 residues. Germline V gene lookup returns CDR1 SEHNR and CDR2 FQNEAQ (reference sequence). Full variable domain (missing parts from reference TRBV7-9 and TRBJ1-1): DTGVSQNPRHKITKRGQNVTFRCDPISEHNRLYWYRQTLGQGPEFLTYFQNEAQLEKSRLLSDRFSAERPKGSFSTLEIQRTEQGDSAMYLCASSLQAEAFFGQGTRLTVV.

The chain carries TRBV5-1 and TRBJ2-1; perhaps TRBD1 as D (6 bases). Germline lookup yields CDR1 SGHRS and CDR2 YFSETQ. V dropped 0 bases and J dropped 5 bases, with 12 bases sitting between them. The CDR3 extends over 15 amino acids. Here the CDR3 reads CASSLDRAYHNEQFF. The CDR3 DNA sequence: TGCGCCAGCAGCTTGGACAGGGCCTACCACAATGAGCAGTTCTTC.

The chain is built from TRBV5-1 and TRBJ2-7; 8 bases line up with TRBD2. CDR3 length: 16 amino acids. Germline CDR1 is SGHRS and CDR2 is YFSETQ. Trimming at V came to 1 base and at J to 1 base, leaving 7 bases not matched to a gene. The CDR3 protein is CASSLPGTSSSYEQYF. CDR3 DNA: TGCGCCAGCAGCTTGCCGGGGACTAGTTCGTCCTACGAGCAGTACTTC.

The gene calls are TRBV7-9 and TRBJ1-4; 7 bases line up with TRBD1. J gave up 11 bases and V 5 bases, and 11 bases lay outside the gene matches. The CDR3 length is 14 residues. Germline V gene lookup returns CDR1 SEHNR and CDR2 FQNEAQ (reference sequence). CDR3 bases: TGTGCCAGCAGCCCGAGGACAGGACGCGACAAACTGTTTTTT. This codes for CASSPRTGRDKLFF.

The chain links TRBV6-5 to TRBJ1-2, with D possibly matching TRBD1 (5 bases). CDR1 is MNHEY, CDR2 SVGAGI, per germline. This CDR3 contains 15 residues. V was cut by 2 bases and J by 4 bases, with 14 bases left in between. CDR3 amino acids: CASSYTQGILYGYTF. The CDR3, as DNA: TGTGCCAGCAGTTACACTCAGGGAATTCTCTATGGCTACACCTTC.

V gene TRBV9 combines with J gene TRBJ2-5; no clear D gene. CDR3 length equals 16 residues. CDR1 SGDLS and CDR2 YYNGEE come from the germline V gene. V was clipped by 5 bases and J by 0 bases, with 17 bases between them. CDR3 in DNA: TGTGCCAGCAGTTGTGTCAGAATTACGTACCAAGAGACCCAGTACTTC. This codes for CASSCVRITYQETQYF.

This CDR3 reads CASSFNNAGVHEQYF. The CDR3 nucleotides read TGTGCCAGCAGTTTCAACAATGCGGGTGTCCACGAGCAGTACTTC. The chain recombines TRBV28 with TRBJ2-7; D possibly corresponds to TRBD2 (5 bases). This CDR3 region has 15 residues. Deletions cut 3 bases from V and 5 bases from J, with 17 bases between. The germline CDR1 and CDR2 sequences are MDHEN and SYDVKM.

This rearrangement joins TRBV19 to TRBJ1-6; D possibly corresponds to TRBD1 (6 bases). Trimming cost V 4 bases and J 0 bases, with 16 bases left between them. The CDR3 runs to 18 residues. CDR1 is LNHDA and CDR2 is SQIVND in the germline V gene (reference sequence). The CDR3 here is CASSKDLRGSSYNSPLHF. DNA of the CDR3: TGTGCCAGTAGTAAGGACCTGAGGGGGAGCTCCTATAATTCACCCCTCCACTTT.

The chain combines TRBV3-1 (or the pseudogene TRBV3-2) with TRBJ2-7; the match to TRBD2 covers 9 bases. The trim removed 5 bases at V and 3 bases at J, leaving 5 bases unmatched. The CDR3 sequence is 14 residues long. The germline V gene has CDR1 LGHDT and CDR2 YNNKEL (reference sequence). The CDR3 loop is CASSSSGGIYEQYF. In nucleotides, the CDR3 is TGTGCCAGCAGCAGTAGCGGGGGTATCTACGAGCAGTACTTC.

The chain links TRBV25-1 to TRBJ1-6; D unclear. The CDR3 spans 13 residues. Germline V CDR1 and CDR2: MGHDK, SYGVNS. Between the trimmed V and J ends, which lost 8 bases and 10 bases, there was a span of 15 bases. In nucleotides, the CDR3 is TGTGCCAGCGTGTCTCAGCGATACTCACCCCTCCACTTT. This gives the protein CASVSQRYSPLHF.

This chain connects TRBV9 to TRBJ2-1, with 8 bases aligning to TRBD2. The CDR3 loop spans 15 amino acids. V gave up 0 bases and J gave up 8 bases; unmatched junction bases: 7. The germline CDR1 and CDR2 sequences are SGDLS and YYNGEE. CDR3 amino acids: CASSVGGRYFDEQFF. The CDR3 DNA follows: TGTGCCAGCAGCGTAGGCGGGAGGTATTTCGATGAGCAGTTCTTC.

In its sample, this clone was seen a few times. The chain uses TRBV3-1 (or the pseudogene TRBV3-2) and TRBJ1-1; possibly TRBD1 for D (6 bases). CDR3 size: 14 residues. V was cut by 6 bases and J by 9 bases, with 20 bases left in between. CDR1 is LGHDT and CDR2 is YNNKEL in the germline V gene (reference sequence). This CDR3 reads CASSDSPQTGKAFF. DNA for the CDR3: TGTGCCAGCAGTGATTCCCCTCAGACAGGAAAAGCTTTCTTT.

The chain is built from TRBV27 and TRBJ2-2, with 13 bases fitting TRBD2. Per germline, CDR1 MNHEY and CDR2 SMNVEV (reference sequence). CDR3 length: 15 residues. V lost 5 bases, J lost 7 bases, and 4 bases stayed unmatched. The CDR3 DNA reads TGTGCCAGCAGTGAACTAGCGGGAGGGCACGGGGAGCTGTTTTTT. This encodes CASSELAGGHGELFF.

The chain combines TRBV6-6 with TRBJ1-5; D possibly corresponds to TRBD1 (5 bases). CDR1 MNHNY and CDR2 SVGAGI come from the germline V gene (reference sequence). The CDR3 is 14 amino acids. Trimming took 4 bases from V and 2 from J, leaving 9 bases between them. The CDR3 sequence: CASSSQGGNQPQHF. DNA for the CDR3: TGTGCCAGCAGTTCCCAGGGTGGCAATCAGCCCCAGCATTTT.

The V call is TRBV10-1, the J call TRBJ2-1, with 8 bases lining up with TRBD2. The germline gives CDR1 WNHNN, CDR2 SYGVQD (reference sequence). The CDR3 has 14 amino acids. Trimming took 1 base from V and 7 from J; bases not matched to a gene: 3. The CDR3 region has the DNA TGCGCCAGCAGTGAGTTCCCTAGCGGGAATGAGCAGTTCTTC. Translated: CASSEFPSGNEQFF.